Reported below is one TCR beta chain. What it binds is unknown. This specimen belongs to a study of vaccination effects on CD4 cells after COVID-19. Findings and limits, study-wide: By a late point after vaccination, infection- and vaccine-induced clones had shrunk markedly through clonal contraction.

The table came from immunoSEQ multiplex PCR; TCRdb's copy has only in-frame clones and leaves some out. The repertoire includes tens of thousands of clones, around 77% of them detected once, and about 3% sits in the top ten. The germline CDR1 and CDR2 sequences are SGHKS and YYEKEE (reference sequence). The CDR3 length is 13 residues. The V end lost 5 bases, the J end lost 0 bases, and 7 bases lay between the germline ends. Under the ViraFEST assay, PBMC were stimulated with viral peptide pools so that antigen-specific CD4+ T cells expanded. Sequencing was performed afterwards. Cells that had been cultured for 9 to 10 days were the source of isolated CD4+ T cells. The study found no prior SARS-CoV-2 infection in the vaccine recipients, who tested negative for nucleocapsid antibodies. Half-medium replacement with IL-2 medium occurred on days 3 and 7.

This receptor was taken from a human donor who received a COVID-19 vaccine. This chain links TRBV5-5 with TRBJ2-3; D is unclear. The sequences come from CD4+ T cells from PBMCs cultured with HCoV-NL63 spike peptides, collected before COVID-19 vaccination. The CDR3 spells CASSQPSTDTQYF. DNA of the CDR3: TGTGCCAGCAGTCAACCCAGCACAGATACGCAGTATTTT.